The text below deals with one T cell receptor (beta chain). Its antigen remains unidentified. The data derive from a study of lymphopenia after photon versus proton radiotherapy. Study-level points and caveats: Photon-treated patients lost naive T cells and TCR diversity; proton-treated stayed stable. Post-nadir TCR diversity decline inversely tracked overall survival among those who died. After the lymphocyte nadir, photon-treated repertoires showed oligoclonal expansion, especially of CD8+ Temra cells.

The assay was immunoSEQ multiplex PCR, and TCRdb's table has in-frame clones only and misses some. The sample lists roughly 65,000 clones, approximately 90% occurring once. This specimen was peripheral blood, taken from a patient treated with photon-based radiotherapy. The receptor comes from a woman in her 70s with pancreatic cancer.

The chain's CDR3 is CASSLTGSGTGQETQYF. CDR3 bases: TGCGCCAGCAGCTTGACGGGAAGCGGGACAGGACAAGAGACCCAGTACTTC. This chain links TRBV5-1 with TRBJ2-5; possible D gene TRBD1, 8 bases. Deletions cut 1 base from V and 2 bases from J, with 18 bases between. This CDR3 has 17 amino acids. The germline V gene has CDR1 SGHRS and CDR2 YFSETQ.